Listed below are T cell receptor beta chains from one sample, sequenced in a study of T cell changes during pregnancy in multiple sclerosis. Using immunoSEQ multiplex PCR, the repertoire was profiled, and TCRdb retains in-frame clones only, with some absent. The sample has approximately 44,000 clones, about 90% seen once. Sample: CD4+ T cells from peripheral blood mononuclear cells, taken in the second trimester of pregnancy. The source is a female donor in good health, enrolled as a control in a pregnancy study. Both conserved end residues are part of each CDR3. Fields, in order: D gene, V gene, J gene, CDR3 length, clone size, CDR3 protein, CDR3 DNA. The D gene is left open where the match is weak. A clone size is listed for some rows: how often the clone was seen (once, few, many), or a class if it is expanded.

TRBD1	TRBV30	TRBJ1-1	13	-	CAWSQNTGDGAFF	TGTGCCTGGAGCCAAAACACAGGGGACGGGGCTTTCTTT
TRBD2	TRBV7-9	TRBJ2-5	16	-	CASSWRTSGARETQYF	TGTGCCAGCAGCTGGCGGACTAGCGGGGCCAGGGAGACCCAGTACTTC
TRBD1	TRBV5-1	TRBJ2-5	15	-	CASSITQGMWETQYF	TGCGCCAGCAGCATAACACAGGGGATGTGGGAGACCCAGTACTTC
TRBD2	TRBV10-3	TRBJ2-3	16	once	CAISASSGGTTDTQYF	TGTGCCATCAGTGCCTCTAGCGGGGGGACCACAGATACGCAGTATTTT
-	TRBV16	TRBJ1-2	13	-	CASSQSQFTGYTF	TGTGCCAGCAGCCAATCGCAGTTCACGGGCTACACCTTC
-	TRBV6-6	TRBJ1-5	16	-	CASSYWRLDSNQPQHF	TGTGCCAGCAGTTACTGGAGACTCGATAGCAATCAGCCCCAGCATTTT
TRBD2	TRBV7-6	TRBJ2-7	17	once	CASSLAGTSGKSYEQYF	TGTGCCAGCAGCTTAGCGGGGACTAGCGGGAAAAGTTACGAGCAGTACTTC
-	TRBV27	TRBJ1-5	14	once	CASSPPGSNQPQHF	TGTGCCAGCAGTCCGCCGGGAAGCAATCAGCCCCAGCATTTT
TRBD1	TRBV5-5	TRBJ2-3	14	-	CASSQLTTGVGQYF	TGTGCCAGCAGCCAATTAACAACAGGGGTGGGGCAGTATTTT
TRBD1	TRBV10-1	TRBJ1-3	15	-	CASSFGQAPGNTIYF	TGCGCCAGCAGCTTCGGACAGGCTCCTGGAAACACCATATATTTT
TRBD1	TRBV9	TRBJ1-2	13	-	CASSVGQGDGYTF	TGTGCCAGCAGCGTAGGACAGGGTGATGGCTACACCTTC
TRBD1	TRBV18	TRBJ2-5	13	-	CASSPGQWKTQYF	TGTGCCAGCTCACCGGGACAGTGGAAGACCCAGTACTTC
TRBD1	TRBV10-3	TRBJ2-2	15	-	CAIQGDRSNTGELFF	TGTGCCATCCAGGGGGACAGGTCGAACACCGGGGAGCTGTTTTTT
-	TRBV7-6	TRBJ1-5	13	-	CASSLGQFQPQHF	TGTGCCAGCAGCTTAGGGCAGTTTCAGCCCCAGCATTTT
-	TRBV6-5	TRBJ2-7	13	-	CASRDSGNYEQYF	TGTGCCAGCAGAGATAGCGGCAACTACGAGCAGTACTTC
TRBD2	TRBV10-1	TRBJ2-1	17	once	CASSVTSGIIAYNEQFF	TGCGCCAGCAGTGTTACTAGCGGGATTATAGCCTACAATGAGCAGTTCTTC
-	TRBV6-1	TRBJ2-7	12	-	CASTPTTYEQYF	TGTGCCAGCACACCTACTACCTACGAGCAGTACTTC
TRBD2	TRBV10-3	TRBJ2-3	17	-	CAISGTSGGARTDTQYF	TGTGCCATCAGTGGGACTAGCGGGGGGGCCCGAACAGATACGCAGTATTTT
-	TRBV2	TRBJ2-3	10	-	CASSSHTQYF	TGTGCCAGCAGTTCTCATACGCAGTATTTT
TRBD1	TRBV7-3	TRBJ1-1	14	few	CASSLLPGQGEAFF	TGTGCCAGCAGCCTTCTCCCGGGACAGGGTGAAGCTTTCTTT
TRBD2	TRBV5-1	TRBJ2-3	16	-	CASSLGLAGDTDTQYF	TGCGCCAGCAGCTTGGGGCTAGCGGGGGACACAGATACGCAGTATTTT
TRBD2	TRBV7-3	TRBJ2-3	16	few	CASSSSGTRGGDTQYF	TGTGCCAGCAGCTCGTCCGGGACTAGAGGGGGAGATACGCAGTATTTT
-	TRBV7-3	TRBJ2-1	13	-	CASSLGLYNEQFF	TGTGCCAGCAGCTTAGGACTGTACAATGAGCAGTTCTTC
TRBD1	TRBV28	TRBJ2-4	14	-	CASSPGQGGHIQYF	TGTGCCAGCAGTCCGGGACAGGGCGGTCACATTCAGTACTTC
-	TRBV5-6	TRBJ1-5	12	-	CASSLAHGPQHF	TGTGCCAGCAGCTTGGCACATGGGCCCCAGCATTTT
TRBD1	TRBV7-9	TRBJ2-1	13	-	CASDRGSYNEQFF	TGTGCCAGCGACAGGGGCTCCTACAATGAGCAGTTCTTC
-	TRBV2	TRBJ2-2	14	-	CASSGLANTGELFF	TGTGCCAGCAGTGGCCTAGCTAACACCGGGGAGCTGTTTTTT
-	TRBV27	TRBJ2-7	13	-	CASSFPGRDEQYF	TGTGCCAGCAGTTTCCCAGGGCGTGACGAGCAGTACTTC
-	TRBV18	TRBJ1-2	14	-	CASSPVGGRYGYTF	TGTGCCAGCTCACCCGTGGGAGGCAGATATGGCTACACCTTC
-	TRBV4-1	TRBJ1-3	15	-	CASGGAGFGGNTIYF	TGCGCCTCGGGCGGGGCTGGATTTGGTGGAAACACCATATATTTT
-	TRBV19	TRBJ1-5	15	-	CASSTHRQGNQPQHF	TGTGCCAGTAGTACCCATCGGCAGGGCAATCAGCCCCAGCATTTT